This TCR beta chain was retrieved from a study of blood T cell repertoires in COVID-19. V was clipped by 0 bases and J by 10 bases, with 11 bases between them. CDR1 and CDR2 from the germline V gene are SGHDN and FVKESK. The CDR3 has 13 amino acids. Which cohort a participant joined came from the clinical history participants gave. In the source study's methods: Amplification of reference gene primers provided the estimated nucleated cell counts. The repertoire was sequenced with immunoSEQ multiplex PCR; TCRdb's copy has only in-frame clones and lacks some. The V and J calls and clone size are taken from that table; D and trimming were inferred from the DNA. The sample has 300,000 to 450,000 clones; almost 90% are singletons.

The clonotype was recovered from a woman in her twenties or thirties who had been exposed to COVID-19. This chain uses TRBV14 with TRBJ2-3; D call uncertain. Sequencing was done on a sample of PBMCs or T cells enriched from blood (not recorded which). In nucleotides, the CDR3 is TGTGCCAGCAGCCAAGATCCCGGGTCCCCGCAGTATTTT. Residues: CASSQDPGSPQYF.